This is a list of T cell receptor beta chains from one sample in a study of naive and memory T cell subsets. MiXCR, run by TCRdb on the 5' RACE reads, gives a single entry per CDR3 protein. The sample gives roughly 48,000 distinct CDR3 sequences, around 5% of which show up once; approximately 0.84% is in the top ten. These receptors originate from a female donor in good health. Both conserved end residues are part of each CDR3. A D gene is named only where the DNA matches it firmly. Clone size is given for some rows only: seen once, a few or many times, or a class if the clone is expanded.

clone size	D gene	V gene	CDR3 length	J gene	CDR3 protein	CDR3 DNA
many	-	TRBV28	12	TRBJ2-3	CASTRGENTQYF	TGTGCCAGCACCCGGGGTGAAAATACGCAGTATTTT
many	-	TRBV6-1	19	TRBJ2-1	CASRAGTRGVISSYNEQFF	TGTGCCAGCCGGGCCGGGACCAGAGGGGTTATAAGCTCCTACAATGAGCAGTTCTTC
many	-	TRBV4-3	14	TRBJ2-3	CASSQGRALDTQYF	TGCGCCAGCAGCCAAGGAAGGGCTCTAGATACGCAGTATTTT
many	TRBD2	TRBV3-1	18	TRBJ2-1	CASSPRGGRAPDRNEQFF	TGTGCCAGCAGCCCCCGGGGCGGGAGGGCCCCAGATCGCAATGAGCAGTTCTTC
-	-	TRBV5-1	14	TRBJ2-3	CASSFRSSADTQYF	TGCGCCAGCAGCTTTCGGAGTAGCGCAGATACGCAGTATTTT
many	-	TRBV11-2	14	TRBJ2-3	CASSFGTGTDTQYF	TGTGCCAGCAGCTTTGGAACAGGCACAGATACGCAGTATTTT
many	-	TRBV12-3/TRBV12-4	12	TRBJ1-3	CASSFGRNTIYF	TGTGCCAGCAGTTTTGGCCGAAACACCATATATTTT
few	-	TRBV6-1	15	TRBJ2-7	CASSEASPPGYEQYF	TGTGCCAGCAGTGAAGCTTCTCCGCCGGGCTACGAGCAGTACTTC
many	TRBD2	TRBV9	15	TRBJ2-7	CASSVGSGLSYEQYF	TGTGCCAGCAGCGTGGGTAGCGGGCTCTCCTACGAGCAGTACTTC
many	TRBD2	TRBV2	16	TRBJ2-2	CASTPGGGLLTGELFF	TGTGCCAGCACCCCCGGGGGGGGACTACTGACCGGGGAGCTGTTTTTT
many	-	TRBV29-1	11	TRBJ2-7	CSLVVGYEQYF	TGCAGCCTTGTCGTAGGGTACGAGCAGTACTTC
many	-	TRBV20-1	14	TRBJ2-3	CSAPSRGPTDTQYF	TGCAGTGCTCCATCGCGGGGGCCCACAGATACGCAGTATTTT
once	-	TRBV28	13	TRBJ2-7	CASSLLQGPGQYF	TGTGCCAGCAGTTTATTACAGGGCCCCGGGCAGTACTTC
-	-	TRBV5-6	17	TRBJ2-1	CASSLVSGLLSYNEQFF	TGTGCCAGCAGCTTGGTATCGGGGCTGCTCTCCTACAATGAGCAGTTCTTC
many	-	TRBV10-2	14	TRBJ2-4	CASSDPSIRNIQYF	TGCGCCAGCAGTGATCCGTCAATAAGGAACATTCAGTACTTC
-	-	TRBV5-1	13	TRBJ2-7	CASSLAGFGEQYF	TGCGCCAGCAGCTTGGCAGGGTTTGGAGAGCAGTACTTC
many	-	TRBV2	13	TRBJ2-1	CASSDGLYNEQFF	TGTGCCAGCAGTGATGGACTCTACAATGAGCAGTTCTTC
many	-	TRBV28	11	TRBJ2-7	CASKSSYEQYF	TGTGCCAGCAAATCAAGCTACGAGCAGTACTTC
-	-	TRBV7-2	17	TRBJ1-5	CASSLYPTTDSNQPQHF	TGTGCCAGCAGCTTGTACCCTACGACTGATAGCAATCAGCCCCAGCATTTT
many	-	TRBV18	13	TRBJ2-5	CASSPLQQETQYF	TGTGCCAGCTCACCACTGCAGCAAGAGACCCAGTACTTC
many	-	TRBV10-2	15	TRBJ1-2	CASSEFQRLNYGYTF	TGCGCCAGCAGTGAGTTCCAGAGACTCAACTATGGCTACACCTTC
few	TRBD1	TRBV5-4	14	TRBJ2-7	CASSLPGQGYEQYF	TGTGCCAGCAGCTTACCGGGACAGGGATACGAGCAGTACTTC
many	-	TRBV3-1	15	TRBJ1-2	CASSAGATINYGYTF	TGTGCCAGCAGCGCAGGGGCGACGATTAACTATGGCTACACCTTC
many	-	TRBV19	12	TRBJ2-2	CASRSVRGELFF	TGTGCCAGTAGGAGCGTCAGGGGGGAGCTGTTTTTT
-	-	TRBV29-1	12	TRBJ1-2	CSESEANYGDTF	TGCAGCGAGTCGGAGGCTAACTATGGCGACACCTTC
many	-	TRBV5-6	13	TRBJ2-1	CASSRRSYNEQFF	TGTGCCAGCAGCCGGAGATCGTACAATGAGCAGTTCTTC
many	TRBD1	TRBV15	18	TRBJ1-5	CATSSAFGTGAFQQPQHF	TGTGCCACCAGCAGCGCCTTTGGGACAGGGGCGTTTCAACAGCCCCAGCATTTT
many	-	TRBV7-2	13	TRBJ1-3	CASSLERRNTIYF	TGTGCCAGCAGCTTAGAGCGGCGGAACACCATATATTTT
-	-	TRBV27	16	TRBJ1-1	CASSPVLGRGNTEAFF	TGTGCCAGCAGTCCAGTCCTGGGGAGGGGGAACACTGAAGCTTTCTTT
many	TRBD2	TRBV6-1	14	TRBJ2-1	CASSELGGRNEQFF	TGTGCCAGCAGTGAACTTGGCGGGAGGAATGAGCAGTTCTTC
many	-	TRBV12-3/TRBV12-4	13	TRBJ2-2	CASRITGTGELFF	TGTGCCAGCAGGATTACAGGCACCGGGGAGCTGTTTTTT
many	TRBD1	TRBV20-1	15	TRBJ2-3	CSARGDRASEDTQYF	TGCAGTGCGCGCGGGGACAGGGCGTCTGAAGATACGCAGTATTTT
many	-	TRBV20-1	12	TRBJ2-5	CSARSGIETQYF	TGCAGTGCTAGATCCGGGATAGAGACCCAGTACTTC
many	-	TRBV28	14	TRBJ1-1	CASSPSLTNTEAFF	TGTGCCAGCAGCCCCTCCCTCACGAACACTGAAGCTTTCTTT
-	-	TRBV19	14	TRBJ1-1	CASSIRGPNTEAFF	TGTGCCAGTAGCATAAGGGGACCGAACACTGAAGCTTTCTTT
many	-	TRBV6-5	16	TRBJ2-1	CASSLLTRRMNNEQFF	TGTGCCAGCAGCCTCCTGACTAGGAGGATGAACAATGAGCAGTTCTTC
many	-	TRBV3-1	16	TRBJ1-5	CASKETEAYSNQPQHF	TGTGCCAGCAAGGAGACAGAAGCCTATAGCAATCAGCCCCAGCATTTT
many	TRBD1	TRBV13	18	TRBJ1-2	CASSLYLTGTGVGYGYTF	TGTGCCAGCAGCTTATACCTAACCGGGACAGGGGTGGGCTATGGCTACACCTTC
many	-	TRBV7-2	11	TRBJ2-7	CASSPDYEQYF	TGTGCCAGCAGCCCCGACTACGAGCAGTACTTC
many	TRBD2	TRBV9	15	TRBJ2-1	CASSATSGADNEQFF	TGTGCCAGCAGCGCTACTAGCGGTGCCGACAATGAGCAGTTCTTC
many	-	TRBV7-2	15	TRBJ1-2	CASSPFATGRDGYTF	TGTGCCAGCAGCCCCTTCGCCACGGGGCGGGATGGCTACACCTTC
many	-	TRBV10-3	17	TRBJ2-1	CAISESNSRPRYNEQFF	TGTGCCATCAGTGAGTCGAACTCGCGCCCCAGATACAATGAGCAGTTCTTC
medium-sized	-	TRBV6-2/TRBV6-3	12	TRBJ1-1	CASSPNLGGAFF	TGTGCCAGCAGTCCCAACTTGGGGGGAGCTTTCTTT
many	-	TRBV7-2	14	TRBJ2-1	CASSLAGLNNEQFF	TGTGCCAGCAGCTTAGCGGGGCTAAACAATGAGCAGTTCTTC
-	-	TRBV28	17	TRBJ1-3	CASHSYRPDLLGNTIYF	TGTGCCAGCCATTCTTATCGGCCCGATCTCCTTGGAAACACCATATATTTT
many	TRBD2	TRBV5-6	16	TRBJ2-2	CASSLPGLENTGELFF	TGTGCCAGCAGCTTGCCGGGACTAGAGAACACCGGGGAGCTGTTTTTT
many	TRBD1	TRBV6-2/TRBV6-3	19	TRBJ1-5	CASPGRLQKPGQGHQPQHF	TGTGCCAGCCCTGGACGCCTCCAAAAACCGGGACAGGGACATCAGCCCCAGCATTTT
-	-	TRBV29-1	14	TRBJ2-1	CSVDAGVSYNEQFF	TGCAGCGTTGACGCAGGGGTCTCCTACAATGAGCAGTTCTTC